The next 19 T cell receptor beta chains were all read from a single sample in a study of T cells generated in artificial thymic organoids. Reverse primers in the TRAC or TRBC constant regions drove separate semi-nested PCRs for TCRalpha and TCRbeta. TCRdb processed the 5' RACE reads anew with MiXCR; each CDR3 protein has one entry. The top ten clones hold under 1.5% of a sample with around 9,300 distinct CDR3 sequences, around 18% of them seen once. The sequenced material came from naive CD8+ T cells from the thymus. Stated subset: CD3+TCRalphabeta+CD8SP T cells; for blood, CD45RO-CCR7+ naive CD8+ T cells. These receptors all stem from a human donor who gave cord blood stem cells for thymic organoid culture, a cardiac surgery patient who gave postnatal thymus, or a blood donor (not recorded which).

This clonotype is classed as medium-sized. J is TRBJ2-3 and V is TRBV6-5, with 8 bases aligning to TRBD1. V lost 1 base, J lost 6 bases, and 6 bases stayed unmatched. Germline values: CDR1 MNHEY, CDR2 SVGAGI. The CDR3 loop spans 15 amino acids. In nucleotides, the CDR3 is TGTGCCAGCAGTTACTTTCCAGGGGGCAAGGATACGCAGTATTTT. Translation gives CASSYFPGGKDTQYF.

This clonotype is judged medium-sized. The chain combines TRBV12-3 or TRBV12-4 with TRBJ2-7; TRBD1 agrees at 8 bases. V gave up 5 bases and J gave up 5 bases; unmatched junction bases: 17. This CDR3 has 17 residues. CDR3 sequence (DNA): TGTGCCAGCAGTCACCCAGACCACGGGACAGGTAATAACGAGCAGTACTTC. This translates into CASSHPDHGTGNNEQYF.

In this sample, this clonotype is medium-sized. The chain has TRBV6-1 and TRBJ1-5; D ambiguous. The V and J ends lost 0 bases and 7 bases respectively, with 16 bases between them. Germline assignment: CDR1 MNHNS and CDR2 SASEGT. The CDR3 contains 16 residues. The CDR3 protein is CASSEAMLPTLQPQHF. DNA for the CDR3: TGTGCCAGCAGTGAAGCGATGCTACCAACTCTCCAGCCCCAGCATTTT.

The genes are TRBV5-5 and TRBJ1-1; perhaps TRBD1 as D (5 bases). The CDR3 consists of 12 residues. V lost 3 bases and J 7 bases, leaving 10 bases between the germline ends. Germline loops: CDR1 SGHKS, CDR2 YYEKEE (reference sequence). This chain's CDR3 is CASSWDGIEAFF. The CDR3 region has the DNA TGTGCCAGCAGCTGGGACGGAATTGAAGCTTTCTTT.

This clonotype was seen at least ten times. The V call is TRBV9, the J call TRBJ2-7; maybe TRBD2 (6 bases). CDR1 and CDR2 from the germline V gene are SGDLS and YYNGEE. V was cut by 3 bases and J by 2 bases, with 18 bases left in between. This CDR3 has 16 amino acids. CDR3 DNA: TGTGCCAGCAGCGCGGGGACGGGAGCTCAAGCCTACGAGCAGTACTTC. Its translation: CASSAGTGAQAYEQYF.

Concerning this clonotype itself: A much larger clone sits a single nucleotide away, making a read error possible. The rearrangement uses TRBV18 and TRBJ1-4; the D gene is possibly TRBD1 (5 bases). V was shortened by 1 base and J by 3 bases, with 9 bases between the two germline ends. Germline-derived CDR1 and CDR2 are KGHSH and LQKENI. The CDR3 spans 15 residues. CDR3 sequence: CASSPRSTANEKLFF. CDR3 coding DNA: TGTGCCAGCTCACCACGTTCGACAGCTAATGAAAAACTGTTTTTT.

This clonotype was seen repeatedly, ten times or more. The rearrangement uses TRBV6-5 and TRBJ1-2, with D unclear. Trimming took off 5 bases at V and 13 bases at J, with 23 bases between the two ends. The length of the CDR3 is 14 residues. From germline, CDR1 is MNHEY and CDR2 SVGAGI. CDR3 loop: CASSADSTFRTTTF. The CDR3 region has the DNA TGTGCCAGCAGTGCCGATTCTACGTTTCGGACCACCACCTTC.

This clonotype is medium-sized (0.01 to 0.1%). V and J are TRBV5-1 and TRBJ1-1; D is undetermined. Germline V gene sequence: CDR1 SGHRS, CDR2 YFSETQ. Trimming pared 4 bases from V and 0 bases from J, leaving 7 bases between. The CDR3 sequence is 13 residues long. The CDR3 nucleotides read TGCGCCAGCAGCCCAGTTATGAACACTGAAGCTTTCTTT. Residues: CASSPVMNTEAFF.

Points on this clonotype: A junction end diverges from the germline sequence, so it may reflect a read error. The genes are TRBV27 and TRBJ1-6; TRBD1 might be the D (6 bases). Germline V gives CDR1 MNHEY, CDR2 SMNVEV (reference sequence). The CDR3 has 14 amino acids. In DNA, the CDR3 is TGCACCAGCAGCCAAACAGGGACCCATTCACCCCTCCACTTT. Protein product: CTSSQTGTHSPLHF.

V usage is TRBV5-1 and J usage is TRBJ2-3, with TRBD1 matching over 8 bases. The CDR3 totals 16 residues. Trimming cost V 5 bases and J 0 bases; bases outside gene matches: 8. Germline V gene lookup returns CDR1 SGHRS and CDR2 YFSETQ. CDR3 nucleotide sequence: TGCGCCAGCAGGACCTCGGACAGGGCTAGCACAGATACGCAGTATTTT. Residues: CASRTSDRASTDTQYF. The entire variable domain, with the rest obtained from reference TRBV5-1 and TRBJ2-3, is as follows: KAGVTQTPRYLIKTRGQQVTLSCSPISGHRSVSWYQQTPGQGLQFLFEYFSETQRNKGNFPGRFSGRQFSNSRSEMNVSTLELGDSALYLCASRTSDRASTDTQYFGPGTRLTVL.

In this sample, this clonotype turned up many times. The chain has TRBV4-1 and TRBJ1-3; D is undetermined. This CDR3 is 15 amino acids long. V shed 0 bases and J shed 6 bases, with 12 bases lying between them. CDR1 is MGHRA and CDR2 is YSYEKL in the germline V gene. This chain's CDR3 is CASSQDPGNLNTIYF. CDR3 DNA: TGCGCCAGCAGCCAAGACCCAGGAAACTTAAACACCATATATTTT.

For this clonotype: This could be a read error, since a much larger clone is one nucleotide away. V gene TRBV5-1 combines with J gene TRBJ2-7; D call uncertain. The germline V gene has CDR1 SGHRS and CDR2 YFSETQ. This CDR3 has 14 residues. CDR3 sequence (DNA): TGCGCCGGCAGCTTGGCGGTGACGGACTACGAGCAGTACTTC. Protein sequence: CAGSLAVTDYEQYF.

In regard to this clonotype: This may be a read error, as it is one base from a much larger clone. The chain couples TRBV15 to TRBJ2-7; the match to TRBD2 covers 8 bases. Trimming at V came to 4 bases and at J to 6 bases, leaving 8 bases not matched to a gene. This CDR3 region has 14 residues. Germline CDR1 and CDR2: LNHNV and YYDKDF (reference sequence). The CDR3 here is CATSTGLAIGEQYF. DNA of the CDR3: TGTGCCACCAGCACCGGACTAGCTATCGGCGAGCAGTACTTC.

Within the sample, this clonotype is medium-sized (0.01 to 0.1%). V usage is TRBV4-1 and J usage is TRBJ1-2, with D possibly matching TRBD1 (5 bases). From germline, CDR1 is MGHRA and CDR2 YSYEKL. The CDR3 has 16 amino acids. V was shortened by 0 bases and J by 7 bases, with 18 bases between the two germline ends. The CDR3 spells CASSQEWGREGTGYTF. CDR3 nucleotides: TGCGCCAGCAGCCAAGAATGGGGCAGGGAGGGCACTGGCTACACCTTC.

This clonotype is labeled medium-sized. This chain connects TRBV9 to TRBJ2-3; maybe TRBD1 (6 bases). CDR3 length: 14 residues. V was cut by 2 bases and J by 6 bases, with 13 bases left in between. CDR1 and CDR2 (germline): SGDLS, YYNGEE. The CDR3 is CASSVRSGQDTQYF. CDR3 bases: TGTGCCAGCAGCGTGCGGTCAGGACAGGATACGCAGTATTTT.

This clonotype is termed medium-sized. V and J are TRBV12-3 or TRBV12-4 and TRBJ1-1; the D is unclear. The V end was cut by 4 bases, the J end by 5 bases, with 11 bases between. CDR3 length: 13 residues. Written as DNA, the CDR3 is TGTGCCAGCAGTTCCGGGCCTGGGACTGAAGCTTTCTTT. Its protein is CASSSGPGTEAFF.

This clonotype has only a few counts. The CDR3 DNA reads as TGTGCCAGCAGTCCAACAGGGTTAGATGGCTACACCTTC. Its protein is CASSPTGLDGYTF. The chain links TRBV12-3 or TRBV12-4 to TRBJ1-2; tentative D call: TRBD1 (6 bases). The CDR3 extends over 13 amino acids. V lost 5 bases to trimming and J lost 6 bases, with 13 bases between them.

Judged by abundance, this clonotype is medium-sized. The J gene is TRBJ1-5, the V gene TRBV28; D is unresolved. This CDR3 is built from 15 residues. Germline-derived CDR1 and CDR2 are MDHEN and SYDVKM. V was cut by 6 bases and J by 0 bases, with 12 bases left in between. CDR3 nucleotide sequence: TGTGCCAGCAGCCCCGGACGGATTAGCAATCAGCCCCAGCATTTT. This gives the protein CASSPGRISNQPQHF. The whole variable domain, remainder taken from reference TRBV28 and TRBJ1-5, is DVKVTQSSRYLVKRTGEKVFLECVQDMDHENMFWYRQDPGLGLRLIYFSYDVKMKEKGDIPEGYSVSREKKERFSLILESASTNQTSMYLCASSPGRISNQPQHFGDGTRLSIL.

This chain connects TRBV29-1 to TRBJ2-1; D unclear. Trimming cost V 7 bases and J 3 bases, with 4 bases left between them. The germline CDR1 and CDR2 sequences are SQVTM and ANQGSEA. This CDR3 contains 10 residues. The CDR3 is CSGDYNEQFF. The CDR3 region has the DNA TGCAGCGGGGACTACAATGAGCAGTTCTTC.